This TCR beta chain is drawn from a study of glioma-infiltrating T cells. Amplification of TCR alpha and beta CDR3 regions from RNA used iRepertoire nested multiplex PCR. TCRdb re-called the multiplex PCR reads through MiXCR, storing one row per CDR3 protein. The repertoire has some 90,000 distinct CDR3 sequences, around 42% of them found once; the top ten carry around two fifths. Comments on this clonotype: The junction does not match germline at one end; this may be a read error.

This CDR3 is built from 15 residues. Looked up from germline, CDR1 is MGHRA and CDR2 is YSYEKL. Sequencing input: glioma tissue, nonneoplastic brain tissue, or PBMCs (not recorded which). The genes are TRBV4-1 and TRBJ1-5; the D gene is possibly TRBD1 (5 bases). This clonotype was obtained from a human donor with low-grade glioma or glioblastoma, undergoing nonglioma brain surgery, or in good health (not recorded which). The CDR3 spells CASSQEIRESQPRHF. The CDR3 DNA follows: TGCGCCAGCAGCCAAGAAATCAGGGAGAGTCAGCCCCGGCATTTT.